The T cell receptor beta chain under discussion was sequenced for a study of shared clonotypes between healthy human individuals. General study results and limits: Sharing across four donors was seen in 4% to 6.5% of naive CD4 clonotypes. Enrolling few donors narrowed the genetic and exposure-history diversity that was represented. The rarefaction results pointed to incomplete sorted-subset sequencing despite large depth.

This CDR3 contains 16 residues. Germline trimming cut 6 bases from V and 2 bases from J; bases unmatched to any gene: 11. Looked up from germline, CDR1 is SGHTA and CDR2 is FQGNSA. Each replicate PCR on the sorted subsets used approximately 180 ng DNA (roughly 30,000 T cell genomes). Assay: immunoSEQ multiplex PCR; the TCRdb copy retains only in-frame clones and omits some. This repertoire shows around 2.3 million clones, almost 96% found once; its top ten account for 0.13%. This clone has a single count. The antigen remains unidentified. The rearrangement links TRBV7-2 to TRBJ2-3, with TRBD2 identical over 7 bases. The clonotype originates from a man younger than 35 in good health. Sequenced sample: naive CD4+ T cells sorted from blood. Described subset: CD45RA+ positively selected. CDR3: CASSYGLVESTDTQYF. The DNA for the CDR3 is TGTGCCAGCAGTTATGGACTAGTGGAATCCACAGATACGCAGTATTTT. The whole variable domain, filled in from reference TRBV7-2 and TRBJ2-3, reads GAGVSQSPSNKVTEKGKDVELRCDPISGHTALYWYRQSLGQGLEFLIYFQGNSAPDKSGLPSDRFSAERTGGSVSTLTIQRTQQEDSAVYLCASSYGLVESTDTQYFGPGTRLTVL.